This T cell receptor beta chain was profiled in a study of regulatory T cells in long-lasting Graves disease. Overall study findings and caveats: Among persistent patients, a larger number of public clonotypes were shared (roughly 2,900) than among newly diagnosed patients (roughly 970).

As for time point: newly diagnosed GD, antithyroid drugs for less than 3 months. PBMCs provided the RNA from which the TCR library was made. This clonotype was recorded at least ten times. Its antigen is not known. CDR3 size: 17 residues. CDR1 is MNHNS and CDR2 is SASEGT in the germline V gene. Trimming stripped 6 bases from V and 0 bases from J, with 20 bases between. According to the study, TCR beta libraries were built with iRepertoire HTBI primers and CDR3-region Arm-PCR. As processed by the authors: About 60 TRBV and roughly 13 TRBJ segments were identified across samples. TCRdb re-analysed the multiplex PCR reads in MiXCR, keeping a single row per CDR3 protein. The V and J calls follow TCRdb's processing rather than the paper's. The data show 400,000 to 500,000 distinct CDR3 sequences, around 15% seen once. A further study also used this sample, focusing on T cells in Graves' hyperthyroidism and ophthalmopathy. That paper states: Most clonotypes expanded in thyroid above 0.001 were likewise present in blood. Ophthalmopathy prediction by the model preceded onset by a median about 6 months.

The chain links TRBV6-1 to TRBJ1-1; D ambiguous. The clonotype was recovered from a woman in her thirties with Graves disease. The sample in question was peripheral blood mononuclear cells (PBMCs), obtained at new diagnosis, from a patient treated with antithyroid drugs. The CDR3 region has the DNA TGTGCCAGCAGGCCCTTACCAGCACAGCGGATGAACACTGAAGCTTTCTTT. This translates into CASRPLPAQRMNTEAFF.